This is a list of T cell receptor beta chains from one sample in a study of yellow fever vaccine responses in identical twins. TCRdb re-analysed the RT-PCR reads in MiXCR, keeping a single row per CDR3 protein. The data show about 19,000 distinct CDR3 sequences, with around 76% seen just once and roughly 2.7% held by the top ten. Sequencing used T cells from blood (PBMCs), unsorted or a sorted subset (not recorded which), obtained before or after yellow fever vaccination (not recorded which). Receptors originate from a young woman who received the yellow fever vaccine. CDR3s include the opening cysteine and the closing phenylalanine or tryptophan. Fields, in order: V gene, D gene, CDR3 protein. A D gene is named only where the DNA matches it firmly.

v_call: TRBV5-4; d_call: -; cdr3_aa: CASSLGPDNEQFF
v_call: TRBV5-1; d_call: -; cdr3_aa: CASSWRFDRTDTQYF
v_call: TRBV6-5; d_call: -; cdr3_aa: CASSYSSEQFF
v_call: TRBV11-3; d_call: TRBD2; cdr3_aa: CASSLDRLAGGSYNEQFF
v_call: TRBV12-3/TRBV12-4; d_call: -; cdr3_aa: CASSLPPRTEAFF
v_call: TRBV6-1; d_call: -; cdr3_aa: CASSEGHANYGYTF
v_call: TRBV11-3; d_call: TRBD1; cdr3_aa: CASRQFPWDSTTGELFF
v_call: TRBV18; d_call: -; cdr3_aa: CASSPAGLVSDTQYF
v_call: TRBV12-3/TRBV12-4; d_call: TRBD2; cdr3_aa: CASSLVSGGKQFF
v_call: TRBV10-3; d_call: -; cdr3_aa: CAISQGGSVNTEAFF
v_call: TRBV12-3/TRBV12-4; d_call: TRBD2; cdr3_aa: CASSTYSGRGYNEQFF
v_call: TRBV5-8; d_call: -; cdr3_aa: CASSGNAKEQYF
v_call: TRBV7-2; d_call: TRBD2; cdr3_aa: CASSLAVLAGGPDEQFF
v_call: TRBV24-1; d_call: TRBD1; cdr3_aa: CATSDEDRGRGQYF
v_call: TRBV15; d_call: -; cdr3_aa: CATSREASRVGPLHF
v_call: TRBV6-2/TRBV6-3; d_call: -; cdr3_aa: CASSYKGIRNTEAFF
v_call: TRBV11-3; d_call: TRBD2; cdr3_aa: CASSLVSLSGGSTDTQYF
v_call: TRBV6-5; d_call: -; cdr3_aa: CASSYSIIRNTGELFF
v_call: TRBV15; d_call: TRBD1; cdr3_aa: CATSYRGFNNEQFF
v_call: TRBV6-4; d_call: -; cdr3_aa: CATRDGNTIYF
v_call: TRBV4-3; d_call: -; cdr3_aa: CASSQLGAGTQYF
v_call: TRBV29-1; d_call: -; cdr3_aa: CSVEGGAGEKLFF
v_call: TRBV3-1; d_call: -; cdr3_aa: CASSPIGRENEQFF
v_call: TRBV11-1; d_call: -; cdr3_aa: CASSSPYPNYGYTF
v_call: TRBV2; d_call: -; cdr3_aa: CASRPEEYQPQHF
v_call: TRBV29-1; d_call: -; cdr3_aa: CSVVESYGGGYTF
v_call: TRBV2; d_call: -; cdr3_aa: CASMAGISYNEQFF
v_call: TRBV19; d_call: -; cdr3_aa: CASSIGGETQYF
v_call: TRBV13; d_call: -; cdr3_aa: CASSLDSEAFF
v_call: TRBV12-3/TRBV12-4; d_call: TRBD1; cdr3_aa: CASRGTGEGHGELFF
v_call: TRBV12-3/TRBV12-4; d_call: -; cdr3_aa: CASTAGKIAAGGDTQYF
v_call: TRBV20-1; d_call: -; cdr3_aa: CSALQIGEQFF
v_call: TRBV15; d_call: -; cdr3_aa: CATSRSLSGNTIYF
v_call: TRBV6-2/TRBV6-3; d_call: -; cdr3_aa: CASSYSRGAGAIF
v_call: TRBV4-2; d_call: TRBD2; cdr3_aa: CASSQESGGAVNEQFF
v_call: TRBV3-1; d_call: -; cdr3_aa: CASSQGQSARLNTEAFF
v_call: TRBV29-1; d_call: TRBD1; cdr3_aa: CSIIGQGVSMNTEAFF
v_call: TRBV28; d_call: TRBD1; cdr3_aa: CASSLGTGGPSSYNEQFF
v_call: TRBV19; d_call: -; cdr3_aa: CASEVSPNQPQHF